This TCR beta chain was retrieved from a study of shared clonotypes between healthy human individuals. The V end was cut by 6 bases, the J end by 3 bases, with 11 bases between. Germline V gives CDR1 WNHNN, CDR2 SYGVQD (reference sequence). CDR3 length equals 13 residues. Several immunoSEQ plates received, in even portions, the genomic DNA of each subset. Assay used: immunoSEQ multiplex PCR; TCRdb lists only in-frame clones, some missing. The sample has about 2.4 million clones, around nine tenths seen once. Study observations and caveats: Approximately 5% of naive CD4 clonotypes were shared across a few donors.

With regard to this clone: Its antigen is not known.

The chain combines TRBV10-1 with TRBJ1-1; a possible D gene is TRBD1 (5 bases). This clonotype was obtained from a man between 18 and 29 years old in good health. The sequenced sample was naive CD4+ T cells sorted from blood. Sample subset: CD45RA+ positively selected. The CDR3 DNA reads TGCGCCAGCAGGGCAGGGATCGACACTGAAGCTTTCTTT. Its protein product is CASRAGIDTEAFF.